This is a list of T cell receptor beta chains from one sample in a study of cytomegalovirus exposure and HLA in healthy donors. The assay was immunoSEQ multiplex PCR, and TCRdb's table has in-frame clones only and misses some. Of about 130,000 clones listed, 70% to 80% are singletons. The sequenced material came from PBMCs. These TCRs come from a middle-aged man in good health and CMV-seronegative. The CDR3 runs from the conserved cysteine through the conserved F or W. A D gene is named only where the DNA matches it firmly. Rows may omit the clone size; those that give it use once, few, many or a size class.

v_gene: TRBV28; j_gene: TRBJ2-3; d_gene: NA; abundance: NA; CDR3aa: CASSFLFEDTQYF; CDR3nt: TGTGCCAGCAGTTTCCTATTTGAGGATACGCAGTATTTT
v_gene: TRBV19; j_gene: TRBJ2-6; d_gene: TRBD1; abundance: NA; CDR3aa: CASSSEWDSSSGANVLTF; CDR3nt: TGTGCCAGTAGTAGTGAATGGGACAGCTCCTCTGGGGCCAACGTCCTGACTTTC
v_gene: TRBV6-5; j_gene: TRBJ1-3; d_gene: NA; abundance: NA; CDR3aa: CADSWGAGNTIYF; CDR3nt: TGTGCCGATTCTTGGGGGGCTGGAAACACCATATATTTT
v_gene: TRBV30; j_gene: TRBJ1-1; d_gene: NA; abundance: NA; CDR3aa: CAGGANTEAFF; CDR3nt: TGTGCCGGCGGGGCGAACACTGAAGCTTTCTTT
v_gene: TRBV2; j_gene: TRBJ1-1; d_gene: NA; abundance: NA; CDR3aa: CASSEYLNTEAFF; CDR3nt: TGTGCCAGCAGTGAATATTTGAACACTGAAGCTTTCTTT
v_gene: TRBV7-3; j_gene: TRBJ2-1; d_gene: NA; abundance: NA; CDR3aa: CASSLRVGASYNEQFF; CDR3nt: TGTGCCAGCAGCTTAAGGGTGGGGGCCTCCTACAATGAGCAGTTCTTC
v_gene: TRBV7-2; j_gene: TRBJ1-2; d_gene: TRBD1; abundance: NA; CDR3aa: CASSLDGTGGYGYTF; CDR3nt: TGTGCCAGCAGCTTAGACGGGACAGGGGGATATGGCTACACCTTC
v_gene: TRBV2; j_gene: TRBJ1-6; d_gene: NA; abundance: NA; CDR3aa: CASRLPSSYNSPLHF; CDR3nt: TGTGCCAGCAGGCTCCCGAGCTCCTATAATTCACCCCTCCACTTT
v_gene: TRBV18; j_gene: TRBJ2-5; d_gene: TRBD1; abundance: NA; CDR3aa: CASSRLPTGEETQYF; CDR3nt: TGTGCCAGCTCTCGACTCCCTACAGGGGAAGAGACCCAGTACTTC
v_gene: TRBV7-2; j_gene: TRBJ2-3; d_gene: TRBD1; abundance: NA; CDR3aa: CASSQDRGDTQYF; CDR3nt: TGTGCCAGCAGCCAGGACAGGGGGGATACGCAGTATTTT
v_gene: TRBV11-2; j_gene: TRBJ2-3; d_gene: TRBD2; abundance: NA; CDR3aa: CASSPRRLAGSTDTQYF; CDR3nt: TGTGCCAGCAGCCCGAGAAGACTAGCGGGGAGCACAGATACGCAGTATTTT
v_gene: TRBV4-1; j_gene: TRBJ1-4; d_gene: NA; abundance: few; CDR3aa: CASSQVGARQGQFF; CDR3nt: TGCGCCAGCAGCCAAGTGGGGGCGCGCCAGGGGCAATTTTTT
v_gene: TRBV11-2; j_gene: TRBJ2-2; d_gene: NA; abundance: few; CDR3aa: CASSLVAGLTGELFF; CDR3nt: TGTGCCAGCAGCTTAGTTGCAGGGCTCACCGGGGAGCTGTTTTTT
v_gene: TRBV29-1; j_gene: TRBJ1-2; d_gene: NA; abundance: few; CDR3aa: CSVEGGGLGGYTF; CDR3nt: TGCAGCGTTGAAGGTGGAGGGCTTGGCGGCTACACCTTC
v_gene: TRBV7-2; j_gene: TRBJ2-7; d_gene: TRBD1; abundance: NA; CDR3aa: CASSPGGTSYEQYF; CDR3nt: TGTGCCAGCAGTCCAGGGGGTACCAGCTACGAGCAGTACTTC
v_gene: TRBV5-1; j_gene: TRBJ1-3; d_gene: NA; abundance: once; CDR3aa: CASSWGGKPGNTIYF; CDR3nt: TGCGCCAGCAGCTGGGGGGGGAAGCCTGGAAACACCATATATTTT
v_gene: TRBV4-2; j_gene: TRBJ2-1; d_gene: NA; abundance: NA; CDR3aa: CASSPDTGSSYNEQFF; CDR3nt: TGTGCCAGCAGCCCTGACACAGGGAGCTCCTACAATGAGCAGTTCTTC
v_gene: TRBV9; j_gene: TRBJ2-1; d_gene: TRBD2; abundance: NA; CDR3aa: CASSVGPAGTYNEQFF; CDR3nt: TGTGCCAGCAGCGTAGGCCCAGCGGGGACCTACAATGAGCAGTTCTTC
v_gene: TRBV4-2; j_gene: TRBJ1-4; d_gene: NA; abundance: few; CDR3aa: CASSHYPGSTNEKLFF; CDR3nt: TGTGCCAGCAGCCATTACCCAGGATCAACTAATGAAAAACTGTTTTTT
v_gene: TRBV27; j_gene: TRBJ2-7; d_gene: NA; abundance: NA; CDR3aa: CASSLWSGYEQYF; CDR3nt: TGTGCCAGCAGTTTATGGAGTGGGTACGAGCAGTACTTC
v_gene: TRBV7-9; j_gene: TRBJ1-6; d_gene: TRBD1; abundance: NA; CDR3aa: CASSLHIGQGGSSPLHF; CDR3nt: TGTGCCAGCAGCCTGCATATTGGACAGGGTGGAAGTTCACCCCTCCACTTT
v_gene: TRBV5-1; j_gene: TRBJ1-4; d_gene: NA; abundance: NA; CDR3aa: CASRVGANEKLFF; CDR3nt: TGCGCCAGCAGGGTGGGAGCTAATGAAAAACTGTTTTTT
v_gene: TRBV29-1; j_gene: TRBJ1-2; d_gene: NA; abundance: NA; CDR3aa: CSVRDTFGYTF; CDR3nt: TGCAGCGTACGCGACACCTTTGGCTACACCTTC
v_gene: TRBV7-9; j_gene: TRBJ2-7; d_gene: TRBD1; abundance: few; CDR3aa: CAHGQENSYEQYF; CDR3nt: TGTGCCCACGGACAGGAGAACTCCTACGAGCAGTACTTC
v_gene: TRBV5-4; j_gene: TRBJ1-2; d_gene: NA; abundance: NA; CDR3aa: CASSRMEVQGEEGYTF; CDR3nt: TGTGCCAGCAGCCGCATGGAGGTACAGGGAGAGGAAGGCTACACCTTC
v_gene: TRBV6-5; j_gene: TRBJ2-7; d_gene: NA; abundance: few; CDR3aa: CASSFQTDWKF; CDR3nt: TGTGCCAGCAGTTTTCAAACGGACTGGAAGTTC
v_gene: TRBV7-8; j_gene: TRBJ1-6; d_gene: TRBD1; abundance: few; CDR3aa: CASSLEHDRANSPLHF; CDR3nt: TGTGCCAGCAGCTTAGAACATGACAGGGCTAATTCACCCCTCCACTTT
v_gene: TRBV7-2; j_gene: TRBJ2-2; d_gene: TRBD1; abundance: NA; CDR3aa: CASSLVSTGANTGELFF; CDR3nt: TGTGCCAGCAGCTTAGTGAGCACAGGGGCCAACACCGGGGAGCTGTTTTTT